A selection of T cell receptor beta chains follows, all from one sample in a study of CD8 T cells in ankylosing spondylitis. In TCRdb, the 5' RACE reads were re-called with MiXCR into one record per CDR3 protein. The table lists approximately 220,000 distinct CDR3 sequences, approximately 20% of them singletons. The source material was blood, either unsorted or a sorted T cell fraction (not recorded which). These receptors all come from a male donor with ankylosing spondylitis. CDR3s include the opening cysteine and the closing phenylalanine or tryptophan.

TRBJ1-3 | TRBV27 | CASSGDLGNTIYF
TRBJ2-7 | TRBV5-1 | CASSFRGLYEQYF
TRBJ1-1 | TRBV5-1 | CASEGHGTEAFF
TRBJ2-1 | TRBV20-1 | CSALTGGEQFF
TRBJ2-1 | TRBV30 | CAWSVEQIYNEQFF
TRBJ2-7 | TRBV11-2 | CASSSWTAYEQYF
TRBJ2-7 | TRBV3-1 | CASSQDRGMSYEQYF
TRBJ1-2 | TRBV4-1 | CASSQVGTNYGYTF
TRBJ2-2 | TRBV29-1 | CSVEQANTGELFF
TRBJ2-5 | TRBV25-1 | CASSASGAETQYF
TRBJ1-1 | TRBV6-1 | CASSEGQPEAFF